Presented here are 29 T cell receptor beta chains from one specimen sequenced in a study of post-analysis software for immune sequencing data. Study-wide points: Compared with controls, patients had more of about 5 TRBV segments, including TRBV5-6, TRBV5-1 and TRBV20-1.

No cognate antigen is known for these TCRs. Unique-molecular-identifier-tagged TCR beta cDNA libraries were used. TCRdb reanalysed the PCR reads using MiXCR and keeps one entry per CDR3 protein. The data contain around 200,000 distinct CDR3 sequences, around 30% of them singletons. The sequencing input was blood. Receptors originate from a girl between 2 and 17 years old with multiple sclerosis.

This clonotype was counted at least ten times. CDR3 sequence: CATSRKTVSGYGYTF. The DNA for the CDR3 is TGTGCCACCAGCAGAAAAACCGTCTCGGGCTATGGCTACACCTTC. This chain joins TRBV15 and TRBJ1-2; no reliable D call. The germline V and J ends were trimmed by 2 bases and 4 bases, with 14 bases remaining between them. CDR1 is LNHNV and CDR2 is YYDKDF in the germline V gene (reference sequence). The CDR3 consists of 15 residues.

The chain joins TRBV29-1 to TRBJ2-1; TRBD2 matches 9 bases. The CDR3 length is 16 residues. In germline, CDR1 is SQVTM, CDR2 ANQGSEA. V lost 0 bases to trimming and J lost 6 bases; unmatched junction nucleotides: 9. The CDR3 nucleotides read TGCAGCGTTGAAGATAGCGGGGGCCTTCCGCTCAATGAGCAGTTCTTC. It is translated as CSVEDSGGLPLNEQFF.

Ten or more counts support this clonotype. The CDR3 DNA reads TGCAGCGTTGAAGCCCCCGGACAGGATCAGGGCTACACCTTC. Translation gives CSVEAPGQDQGYTF. J is TRBJ1-2 and V is TRBV29-1; TRBD1 matches at 7 bases. Trimming took 1 base from V and 8 from J; bases not matched to a gene: 10. The CDR3 runs 14 residues. Germline V gives CDR1 SQVTM, CDR2 ANQGSEA.

This clonotype was counted ten times or more. The chain has TRBV5-1 and TRBJ2-1, with D perhaps being TRBD1 or TRBD2 (5 bases each). The CDR3 has 14 residues. CDR1 is SGHRS, CDR2 YFSETQ, per germline. V lost 2 bases and J 6 bases, leaving 12 bases between the germline ends. The CDR3 sequence is CASSFSSGANEQFF. The CDR3 nucleotides read TGCGCCAGCAGCTTTTCATCCGGGGCCAATGAGCAGTTCTTC.

The table lists this clonotype with many counts. The chain employs TRBV3-1 and TRBJ2-1, with 10 bases identical to TRBD1. J gave up 4 bases and V 1 base, and 1 base lay outside the gene matches. The CDR3 is 15 amino acids. Germline CDR1 is LGHDT and CDR2 is YNNKEL (reference sequence). CDR3 nucleotides: TGTGCCAGCAGCCAAGCGGGACAGGGGTACAATGAGCAGTTCTTC. It encodes CASSQAGQGYNEQFF.

This clonotype was observed a few times. The V gene is TRBV21-1, the J gene TRBJ2-1; the D segment call TRBD2 is taken from the table without a DNA check. TRBV21-1 is listed as a pseudogene. The CDR3 sequence is 18 residues long. CDR3 coding DNA: TGTGCCAGCAGCAAAGCGCTCCTAGCGGGTGTTGGGGGTAATGAGCAGTTCTTC. This sequence encodes CASSKALLAGVGGNEQFF.

At least ten counts were recorded for this clonotype. V and J are TRBV20-1 and TRBJ1-4; no clear D gene. The CDR3 loop spans 13 amino acids. CDR1 and CDR2 from the germline V gene are DFQATT and SNEGSKA (reference sequence). V lost 4 bases, J lost 9 bases, and 15 bases lay in between. The CDR3 loop reads CSATPSGYKKLFF. The CDR3 DNA is TGCAGTGCTACCCCCTCTGGCTATAAAAAACTGTTTTTT.

This clonotype was detected ten times or more. The chain combines TRBV6-6 with TRBJ1-2, with TRBD1 identical over 8 bases. After removal of 0 bases from V and 4 bases from J, the junction contained 7 bases not matched to a gene. The CDR3 consists of 16 residues. From germline, CDR1 is MNHNY and CDR2 SVGAGI (reference sequence). DNA of the CDR3: TGTGCCAGCAGTTACTCTGACAGGGGAGCTGGCTATGGCTACACCTTC. It specifies CASSYSDRGAGYGYTF.

In its sample, this clonotype was seen many times. The V gene is TRBV6-5, the J gene TRBJ2-1; D may match TRBD1 or TRBD2 (6 bases each). The ends were cut back, 2 bases at V and 3 bases at J, with 11 bases in the middle. CDR3 length: 15 amino acids. CDR1 and CDR2 from the germline V gene are MNHEY and SVGAGI. CDR3 sequence reads: CASSYRGAGYNEQFF. The CDR3 region has the DNA TGTGCCAGCAGTTACAGGGGGGCAGGCTACAATGAGCAGTTCTTC.

Worth noting for this clonotype: This could be a read error, since a much larger clone is one nucleotide away. The chain couples TRBV7-9 to TRBJ2-1; D perhaps matches TRBD1 (5 bases). CDR3 size: 15 residues. Looked up from germline, CDR1 is SEHNR and CDR2 is FQNEAQ (reference sequence). CDR3 sequence reads: CASSPQDKTYNERFF. The CDR3 DNA sequence: TGTGCCAGCAGCCCGCAGGACAAAACCTACAATGAGCGGTTCTTC.

This clonotype was seen ten or more times. The chain links TRBV2 to TRBJ2-5; 11 nucleotides align to TRBD2. V trimming: 6 bases; J trimming: 4 bases; junction bases outside the gene matches: 10. There are 16 residues in the CDR3. Looked up from germline, CDR1 is SNHLY and CDR2 is FYNNEI. CDR3 protein: CASRNSGRAGVETQYF. The CDR3, as DNA: TGTGCCAGCAGGAATAGCGGGAGGGCCGGGGTAGAGACCCAGTACTTC.

The CDR3 spells CSAKTGTGGTDEQFF. CDR3 DNA sequence: TGCAGCGCCAAAACCGGGACAGGGGGTACAGATGAGCAGTTCTTC. The J gene is TRBJ2-1, the V gene TRBV29-1; TRBD1 agrees at 11 bases. Germline CDR1 reads SQVTM; CDR2 reads ANQGSEA. The trim removed 7 bases at V and 8 bases at J, leaving 13 bases unmatched. This CDR3 spans 15 amino acids.

This clonotype was found many times. V usage is TRBV9 and J usage is TRBJ2-3; 9 bases are a match to TRBD2. CDR1 and CDR2 (germline): SGDLS, YYNGEE. After removal of 0 bases from V and 3 bases from J, the junction contained 11 bases not matched to a gene. This CDR3 is 18 amino acids long. CDR3 protein: CASSVVASGGTETDTQYF. DNA of the CDR3: TGTGCCAGCAGCGTAGTCGCCAGCGGGGGGACGGAAACAGATACGCAGTATTTT.

This chain connects TRBV7-3 to TRBJ1-4, with D tentatively TRBD1 (5 bases). CDR3 size: 15 residues. Germline values: CDR1 SGHTA, CDR2 FQGTGA. V was trimmed by 5 bases and J by 1 base, leaving 11 bases between them. CDR3 protein: CASSRGGGTNEKLFF. The CDR3 DNA is TGTGCCAGCAGCCGGGGGGGGGGAACTAATGAAAAACTGTTTTTT. Filled out from reference TRBV7-3 and TRBJ1-4, the complete variable domain reads GAGVSQTPSNKVTEKGKYVELRCDPISGHTALYWYRQSLGQGPEFLIYFQGTGAADDSGLPNDRFFAVRPEGSVSTLKIQRTERGDSAVYLCASSRGGGTNEKLFFGSGTQLSVL.

This clonotype was counted a few times. The rearrangement uses TRBV30 and TRBJ2-1, with 12 bases fitting TRBD2. The CDR3 has 14 amino acids. Germline V gives CDR1 GTSNPN, CDR2 SVGIG (reference sequence). V lost 2 bases and J lost 7; bases outside the gene matches: 3. This CDR3 is CAWSLAGGRNEQFF. For the CDR3, the DNA is TGTGCCTGGAGTCTAGCGGGGGGGAGAAATGAGCAGTTCTTC.

The CDR3: CASSLWGGVRNEQFF. In DNA, the CDR3 is TGTGCCAGCAGCTTATGGGGCGGGGTAAGGAATGAGCAGTTCTTC. The rearrangement links TRBV7-9 to TRBJ2-1; TRBD2 is a possible D gene (6 bases). CDR1 and CDR2 from the germline V gene are SEHNR and FQNEAQ (reference sequence). The CDR3 totals 15 residues. V was clipped by 2 bases and J by 7 bases, with 15 bases between them.

V usage is TRBV19 and J usage is TRBJ2-1; 8 bases are a match to TRBD2. Unmatched junction bases numbered 12, after V lost 9 bases and J lost 2 bases. The CDR3 is made up of 16 amino acids. CDR1 LNHDA and CDR2 SQIVND come from the germline V gene (reference sequence). CDR3 nucleotide sequence: TGTGCCAGCACGGGGCCTCTAGCGGGCGCCTACAATGAGCAGTTCTTC. Translation: CASTGPLAGAYNEQFF.

This sequence joins TRBV6-1 and TRBJ1-2, with D uncertain. Germline V gene lookup returns CDR1 MNHNS and CDR2 SASEGT. The CDR3 loop spans 14 amino acids. Between the trimmed V and J ends, which lost 1 base and 4 bases, there was a span of 10 bases. The CDR3 coding sequence is TGTGCCAGCAGTGAAGGGGCACACTTCTATGGCTACACCTTC. It is translated as CASSEGAHFYGYTF.

This clonotype was counted only a few times. The V gene is TRBV4-1, the J gene TRBJ2-6; possible D gene TRBD1, 6 bases. The V gene lost 3 bases and the J gene lost 2 bases, with 14 bases spanning the gap. CDR3 size: 17 residues. Germline V gives CDR1 MGHRA, CDR2 YSYEKL. CDR3 in amino acids: CASSQAQGHTGANVLTF. The CDR3 DNA follows: TGCGCCAGCAGCCAGGCCCAGGGACATACTGGGGCCAACGTCCTGACTTTC.

The table lists this clonotype with many counts. The chain uses TRBV28 and TRBJ1-2; TRBD1 matches at 12 bases. Germline V gene lookup returns CDR1 MDHEN and CDR2 SYDVKM. The CDR3 runs 17 residues. V dropped 5 bases and J dropped 8; count of bases not matched to a gene: 15. The CDR3 DNA reads as TGTGCCAGCAGTCCTCCCGGGACAGGGGGCGAGGTCGGCGGCTACACCTTC. It codes for CASSPPGTGGEVGGYTF.

This clonotype has more than one count but fewer than ten. V and J are TRBV5-6 and TRBJ2-7, with D maybe TRBD1 (5 bases). CDR1 is SGHDT, CDR2 YYEEEE, per germline. The CDR3 is made up of 15 amino acids. V lost 2 bases, J lost 2 bases, and 14 bases lay in between. CDR3 bases: TGTGCCAGCAGCTTCTCAAGGGGTCGACCCTACGAGCAGTACTTC. It translates to CASSFSRGRPYEQYF.

At least ten counts were recorded for this clonotype. The CDR3 loop reads CSADRGSTDTQYF. CDR3 nucleotides: TGCAGCGCCGACAGGGGCAGCACAGATACGCAGTATTTT. The chain carries TRBV29-1 and TRBJ2-3; 8 nucleotides match TRBD1. Germline lookup yields CDR1 SQVTM and CDR2 ANQGSEA. The CDR3 loop spans 13 amino acids. V lost 7 bases, J lost 0 bases, and 3 bases stayed unmatched.

This clonotype was recorded at least ten times. The rearrangement uses TRBV7-8 and TRBJ2-5; D call uncertain. The CDR3 is 15 amino acids. The V gene's germline CDR1 is SGHVS and CDR2 FQNEAQ. With 7 bases removed from V and 4 bases from J, the gap between germline ends came to 19 bases. In DNA form, the CDR3 reads TGTGCCAGCACCCCGGCTGGGGAAATAGGAGAGACCCAGTACTTC. This translates into CASTPAGEIGETQYF.

This clonotype was detected a few times. The chain combines TRBV25-1 with TRBJ2-4, with D perhaps TRBD1 (6 bases). CDR1 MGHDK and CDR2 SYGVNS come from the germline V gene. The CDR3 sequence is 13 residues long. Trimming cost V 4 bases and J 13 bases, with 17 bases left between them. The CDR3 DNA reads TGTGCCAGCAGTGTTGAGTCGGTAGGGACACAGTACTTC. It yields the protein CASSVESVGTQYF.

This clonotype has a count of ten or more. This chain joins TRBV24-1 and TRBJ2-3; maybe TRBD1 (6 bases). Between the trimmed V and J ends, which lost 6 bases and 5 bases, there was a span of 14 bases. Germline CDR1 KGHDR, CDR2 SFDVKD. The CDR3 sequence is 14 residues long. The CDR3 loop is CATSLGTIKDTQYF. The CDR3 DNA is TGTGCCACCAGTCTCGGGACAATAAAAGATACGCAGTATTTT.

This clonotype turned up a few times. This chain joins TRBV29-1 and TRBJ2-5; D not resolved. With 1 base removed from V and 1 base from J, the gap between germline ends came to 4 bases. Per the germline V gene, CDR1 is SQVTM and CDR2 is ANQGSEA. This CDR3 is built from 12 residues. CDR3 in amino acids: CSVEATQETQYF. The CDR3 DNA sequence: TGCAGCGTTGAAGCGACCCAAGAGACCCAGTACTTC.

The CDR3: CASSLTGSEQFF. CDR3 bases: TGTGCCAGCAGCTTAACTGGGAGTGAGCAGTTCTTC. The J gene is TRBJ2-1, the V gene TRBV7-9, with D possibly matching TRBD2 (5 bases). The germline V gene has CDR1 SEHNR and CDR2 FQNEAQ (reference sequence). Trimming removed 2 bases at V and 9 bases at J, with 8 bases between. The CDR3 runs to 12 residues.

This clonotype was picked up many times. This rearrangement joins TRBV3-1 to TRBJ2-3; D is unresolved. This CDR3 region has 15 residues. V lost 1 base, J lost 6 bases, and 14 bases lay in between. Germline V gives CDR1 LGHDT, CDR2 YNNKEL (reference sequence). DNA of the CDR3: TGTGCCAGCAGCCAAGGCGGCGTCGGTCCCGATACGCAGTATTTT. It specifies CASSQGGVGPDTQYF.

This sequence joins TRBV12-3 or TRBV12-4 and TRBJ1-1; possible D gene TRBD1, 6 bases. This CDR3 has 14 residues. With 3 bases removed from V and 1 base from J, the gap between germline ends came to 9 bases. The CDR3 sequence: CASSFIGGNTEAFF. Written as DNA, the CDR3 is TGTGCCAGCAGTTTTATAGGGGGGAACACTGAAGCTTTCTTT.